The clone carrying this T cell receptor beta chain was found many times. The data were taken from a study of CD8 T cells in ankylosing spondylitis. MiXCR, applied by TCRdb to the 5' RACE reads, yields one record per CDR3 protein. The profile shows a few hundred thousand distinct CDR3 sequences, approximately 10% of them singletons. The CDR3 is made up of 13 amino acids. Germline values: CDR1 DFQATT, CDR2 SNEGSKA (reference sequence). V lost 5 bases and J lost 4, with 14 bases in between. The receptor comes from a female donor with ankylosing spondylitis or in good health (not recorded which). Sequenced: blood, either unsorted or a sorted T cell fraction (not recorded which). The chain couples TRBV20-1 to TRBJ2-5; no firm D call. In nucleotides, the CDR3 is TGCAGTGCTTTGGACCTTAAAGGAGAGACCCAGTACTTC. Translation: CSALDLKGETQYF.